The text below deals with one T cell receptor beta chain. The data derive from a study of blood T cell repertoires in COVID-19. The wider study: The United States, Italy and Spain were the sources of the acute and convalescent COVID-19 samples.

Germline CDR1 reads SGHVS; CDR2 reads FNYEAQ. V dropped 1 base and J dropped 0; count of bases not matched to a gene: 9. The CDR3 contains 18 residues. Per the original methods: Nucleated cell counts were estimated from reference gene primer amplification. Sequencing was performed with immunoSEQ multiplex PCR; in TCRdb, only in-frame clones are kept and a portion is missing. D and trimming come from the DNA, and the V and J calls and clone size come from that table. The sample yields 78,000 or so clones, roughly 86% seen once. The TCR originated in a man aged 45-65 years with active or convalescent COVID-19. The specimen was peripheral blood. V gene TRBV7-6 combines with J gene TRBJ1-5, with 7 bases identical to TRBD1. The CDR3: CASSLGAGGGDSNQPQHF. CDR3 DNA: TGTGCCAGCAGCTTAGGAGCAGGGGGAGGAGATAGCAATCAGCCCCAGCATTTT.